This T cell receptor (beta chain) was captured in a study of blood T cells in healthy people across ages. With a J-beta primer mix and a sample-barcoded 5' primer, a second PCR ran about 6 to 11 cycles. TCRdb analysed the 5' RACE reads with MiXCR anew, one entry per CDR3 protein. The repertoire holds about 900,000 distinct CDR3 sequences, with around 48% as singletons. The CDR3 spans 17 residues. Germline-derived CDR1 and CDR2 are MNHNS and SASEGT. Extraction yielded at least 5.5 micrograms of total RNA per sample. Note on this clonotype: The junction shows a germline mismatch at one end, possibly a read error.

Sequences were obtained from blood. V gene TRBV6-1 combines with J gene TRBJ2-3, with 8 bases identical to TRBD2. The TCR was taken from a man aged 25-40 years in good health. CDR3 DNA: TGTGCCGGCAGTGAAGCCCCTACTAGCGGCCTCACAGATACGCAGTATTTT. Its translation is CAGSEAPTSGLTDTQYF.